This is a list of T cell receptor beta chains from one sample in a study of blood T cell repertoires in COVID-19. Generated by immunoSEQ multiplex PCR, the TCRdb table keeps only in-frame clones and is missing some. The sample has fewer than 100,000 clones; around 87% are singletons. Material: peripheral blood. Receptor source: a human donor in a cohort sampled during active COVID-19. Both conserved end residues are part of each CDR3. The order of the fields is J gene, D gene, V gene, clone size, CDR3 protein, CDR3 DNA. D genes are given only for firm matches. Size values are once, few and many counts, or a class for expanded clones, and some rows have none.

J: TRBJ1-3
D: .
V: TRBV16
size: .
CDR3: CASSQSTTYSGNTIYF
DNA: TGTGCCAGCAGCCAATCAACAACATACTCTGGAAACACCATATATTTT

J: TRBJ2-3
D: TRBD2
V: TRBV5-1
size: .
CDR3: CASSLAAAGGGTDTQYF
DNA: TGCGCCAGCAGCTTGGCCGCAGCGGGGGGCGGCACAGATACGCAGTATTTT

J: TRBJ2-1
D: .
V: TRBV14
size: once
CDR3: CASSPPGQPYNEQFF
DNA: TGTGCCAGCAGCCCCCCCGGACAGCCTTACAATGAGCAGTTCTTC

J: TRBJ2-5
D: TRBD1
V: TRBV6-5
size: once
CDR3: CASSKDRAVQETQYF
DNA: TGTGCCAGCAGCAAGGACAGGGCGGTCCAAGAGACCCAGTACTTC

J: TRBJ1-2
D: .
V: TRBV11-1
size: .
CDR3: CASSLQPGQPNYGYTF
DNA: TGTGCCAGCAGCTTACAGCCGGGACAACCTAACTATGGCTACACCTTC

J: TRBJ1-5
D: TRBD1
V: TRBV29-1
size: few
CDR3: CSVTTGVNQPQHF
DNA: TGCAGCGTTACGACAGGGGTCAATCAGCCCCAGCATTTT

J: TRBJ1-2
D: TRBD1
V: TRBV29-1
size: .
CDR3: CSVEPLRGRGPNYGYTF
DNA: TGCAGCGTTGAACCTCTACGGGGCAGGGGGCCCAACTATGGCTACACCTTC

J: TRBJ2-3
D: TRBD2
V: TRBV25-1
size: .
CDR3: CASSELGGGGATDTQYF
DNA: TGTGCCAGCAGTGAATTGGGAGGCGGGGGAGCCACAGATACGCAGTATTTT

J: TRBJ2-4
D: .
V: TRBV19
size: .
CDR3: CASSIPFPTGSKNIQYF
DNA: TGTGCCAGTAGTATCCCTTTCCCGACAGGTTCCAAAAACATTCAGTACTTC

J: TRBJ2-2
D: .
V: TRBV11-2
size: .
CDR3: CASKTGASGELFF
DNA: TGTGCCAGCAAGACGGGAGCCAGCGGGGAGCTGTTTTTT

J: TRBJ2-5
D: .
V: TRBV19
size: .
CDR3: CASSPRGYQETQYF
DNA: TGTGCCAGTAGTCCTAGGGGGTACCAAGAGACCCAGTACTTC

J: TRBJ1-2
D: TRBD1
V: TRBV4-1
size: .
CDR3: CASTRIIKDRVSGYTF
DNA: TGCGCCAGCACCCGAATCATAAAGGACAGGGTTAGTGGCTACACCTTC

J: TRBJ1-2
D: .
V: TRBV5-1
size: .
CDR3: CASSLAQGLYGYTF
DNA: TGCGCCAGCAGCTTGGCGCAGGGTCTCTATGGCTACACCTTC

J: TRBJ1-2
D: TRBD1
V: TRBV5-4
size: .
CDR3: CASSLGTANYGYTF
DNA: TGTGCCAGCAGCCTCGGGACAGCTAACTATGGCTACACCTTC

J: TRBJ1-1
D: TRBD1
V: TRBV14
size: .
CDR3: CASSLDRATEAFF
DNA: TGTGCCAGCAGCCTGGACAGGGCTACAGAAGCTTTCTTT

J: TRBJ1-4
D: .
V: TRBV7-9
size: .
CDR3: CASSFREGEKLFF
DNA: TGTGCCAGCAGCTTTCGGGAAGGTGAAAAACTGTTTTTT

J: TRBJ1-5
D: .
V: TRBV24-1
size: .
CDR3: CATSDPNVGGMDQPQHF
DNA: TGTGCCACCAGTGACCCGAATGTGGGGGGGATGGATCAGCCCCAGCATTTT

J: TRBJ1-2
D: TRBD1
V: TRBV3-1/TRBV3-2
size: few
CDR3: CASSQRQGTYAGYTF
DNA: TGTGCCAGCAGCCAACGACAGGGGACTTACGCCGGCTACACCTTC

J: TRBJ1-2
D: TRBD1
V: TRBV29-1
size: .
CDR3: CSGWGQGIYGYTF
DNA: TGCAGCGGGTGGGGACAGGGAATCTATGGCTACACCTTC

J: TRBJ1-4
D: TRBD1
V: TRBV19
size: .
CDR3: CASSPDRVQNEKLFF
DNA: TGTGCCAGTAGTCCTGACAGGGTTCAAAATGAAAAACTGTTTTTT

J: TRBJ2-2
D: TRBD1
V: TRBV6-2/TRBV6-3
size: few
CDR3: CASSYPMDRATGELFF
DNA: TGTGCCAGCAGTTACCCCATGGACAGGGCCACCGGGGAGCTGTTTTTT

J: TRBJ1-1
D: .
V: TRBV15
size: .
CDR3: CATEQGGFTEAFF
DNA: TGTGCCACAGAACAAGGGGGTTTCACTGAAGCTTTCTTT

J: TRBJ2-1
D: .
V: TRBV27
size: .
CDR3: CASSILDRSNEQFF
DNA: TGTGCCAGCAGTATTCTAGACAGGAGCAATGAGCAGTTCTTC

J: TRBJ1-6
D: TRBD1
V: TRBV3-1/TRBV3-2
size: few
CDR3: CASSQVGTGNSPLHF
DNA: TGTGCCAGCAGCCAAGTGGGGACAGGGAATTCACCCCTCCACTTT

J: TRBJ2-7
D: .
V: TRBV5-1
size: few
CDR3: CASAGAGVAAVEQYF
DNA: TGCGCCAGCGCAGGGGCGGGAGTGGCGGCTGTCGAGCAGTACTTC

J: TRBJ1-6
D: .
V: TRBV25-1
size: .
CDR3: CASSGLQSSYNSPLHF
DNA: TGTGCCAGCAGTGGCTTACAGAGCTCCTATAATTCACCCCTCCACTTT

J: TRBJ1-2
D: TRBD1
V: TRBV5-1
size: .
CDR3: CASSLPAGGDGYTF
DNA: TGCGCCAGCAGCTTGCCGGCAGGGGGAGATGGCTACACCTTC

J: TRBJ1-1
D: .
V: TRBV19
size: .
CDR3: CASSIVPNTEAFF
DNA: TGTGCCAGTAGTATCGTCCCGAACACTGAAGCTTTCTTT

J: TRBJ1-2
D: .
V: TRBV6-5
size: .
CDR3: CASRPNPGSHYGYTF
DNA: TGTGCCAGCAGGCCGAACCCCGGGAGTCATTATGGCTACACCTTC

J: TRBJ2-5
D: .
V: TRBV7-3
size: once
CDR3: CASSLSIRSETQYF
DNA: TGTGCCAGCAGCTTATCGATTAGATCAGAGACCCAGTACTTC

J: TRBJ2-5
D: TRBD2
V: TRBV19
size: .
CDR3: CASSIGAGGRETQYF
DNA: TGTGCCAGTAGTATTGGAGCGGGGGGTAGGGAGACCCAGTACTTC

J: TRBJ1-6
D: .
V: TRBV5-1
size: .
CDR3: CASSLAGGPLHF
DNA: TGCGCCAGCAGCTTGGCCGGGGGGCCCCTCCACTTT

J: TRBJ1-3
D: TRBD1
V: TRBV4-1
size: .
CDR3: CASSHRSGQGGNTIYF
DNA: TGCGCCAGCAGCCACCGATCGGGACAGGGGGGAAACACCATATATTTT

J: TRBJ1-4
D: TRBD1
V: TRBV5-1
size: .
CDR3: CASSSPGQGNEKLFF
DNA: TGCGCCAGCAGCTCACCGGGACAGGGGAATGAAAAACTGTTTTTT

J: TRBJ2-1
D: TRBD2
V: TRBV5-1
size: .
CDR3: CASSLIGGANEQFF
DNA: TGCGCCAGCAGCTTGATCGGGGGGGCAAATGAGCAGTTCTTC

J: TRBJ2-1
D: TRBD2
V: TRBV5-1
size: .
CDR3: CASSRGLAGGTDEQFF
DNA: TGCGCCAGCAGCAGGGGACTAGCGGGAGGGACCGATGAGCAGTTCTTC

J: TRBJ2-3
D: .
V: TRBV5-4
size: .
CDR3: CASSLGPRGITDTQYF
DNA: TGTGCCAGCAGCTTAGGGCCGAGGGGGATCACAGATACGCAGTATTTT

J: TRBJ1-4
D: .
V: TRBV7-2
size: .
CDR3: CASSPEKGHFYEKLFF
DNA: TGTGCCAGCAGCCCGGAGAAGGGACACTTTTATGAAAAACTGTTTTTT

J: TRBJ1-1
D: .
V: TRBV4-1
size: .
CDR3: CASSLRQNSNTEAFF
DNA: TGCGCCAGCAGCCTCCGACAGAATTCGAACACTGAAGCTTTCTTT

J: TRBJ2-3
D: TRBD1
V: TRBV6-6
size: .
CDR3: CASSWGTGTDTQYF
DNA: TGTGCCAGCAGTTGGGGGACAGGGACAGATACGCAGTATTTT

J: TRBJ2-3
D: .
V: TRBV19
size: .
CDR3: CASTEVLGGTDTQYF
DNA: TGTGCCAGTACCGAGGTCCTAGGGGGCACAGATACGCAGTATTTT

J: TRBJ2-1
D: TRBD2
V: TRBV6-5
size: .
CDR3: CATSGTSGAYNEQFF
DNA: TGTGCCACTTCCGGGACTAGCGGAGCCTACAATGAGCAGTTCTTC

J: TRBJ1-1
D: .
V: TRBV29-1
size: .
CDR3: CSVGQKNTEAFF
DNA: TGCAGCGTTGGACAGAAGAACACTGAAGCTTTCTTT